These T cell receptor beta chains were read from a single sample in a study of blood T cell repertoires in COVID-19. This table comes from immunoSEQ multiplex PCR, and its TCRdb copy is limited to in-frame clones, with some not included. This table has around 200,000 clones, 84% appearing once. The material sequenced was peripheral blood. Receptors were obtained from a human donor with acute or convalescent COVID-19. The donor label of this sample is uncertain. The CDR3 runs from the conserved cysteine through the conserved F or W. D genes are given only for firm matches. Clone size is not always given. Where it is, it says once, few, many or a class for expanded clones.

>TRBJ2-7|-|11|once|TRBV2
TGTGCCAGCAGTTATAGCTACGAGCAGTACTTC
CASSYSYEQYF
>TRBJ2-5|-|13|-|TRBV19
TGTGCCAGTAGCAGGGACCTGGAGGGGACCCAGTACTTC
CASSRDLEGTQYF
>TRBJ2-3|TRBD2|13|few|TRBV30
TGTGCCTGGATACTAGCGGGGGCAGATACGCAGTATTTT
CAWILAGADTQYF
>TRBJ1-5|-|16|few|TRBV6-2/TRBV6-3
TGTGCCAGCAGTTCCAATAACATACGCCCCAATCAGCCCCAGCATTTT
CASSSNNIRPNQPQHF
>TRBJ2-3|-|16|once|TRBV19
TGTGCCAGTAGCCCAGATCCGGGACAATACACAGATACGCAGTATTTT
CASSPDPGQYTDTQYF
>TRBJ1-1|-|17|-|TRBV7-3
TGTGCCAGCAGCTTAACGGGTCTCGTTCTGGGCAACACTGAAGCTTTCTTT
CASSLTGLVLGNTEAFF
>TRBJ2-1|TRBD2|15|-|TRBV6-5
TGTGCCAGCACCCCTCGGGGGACTAGCACCCAATTACTGTTCTTC
CASTPRGTSTQLLFF
>TRBJ1-2|-|12|-|TRBV7-9
TGTGCCAGCAGCCCGGGCGGGGGTGGCTACACCTTC
CASSPGGGGYTF
>TRBJ2-1|TRBD2|17|-|TRBV18
TGTGCCAGCTCACCAAACCCAAAGCTAGCGGAGGGGAATGAGCAGTTCTTC
CASSPNPKLAEGNEQFF
>TRBJ1-6|-|15|-|TRBV7-6
TGTGCCAGCAGCAGTACAGGGTCCTATAATTCACCCCTCCACTTT
CASSSTGSYNSPLHF
>TRBJ1-2|TRBD1|16|once|TRBV19
TGTGCCAGTAGTATATTGACAGGGGGAGTCGACTATGGCTACACCTTC
CASSILTGGVDYGYTF
>TRBJ1-1|TRBD1|15|-|TRBV2
TGTGCCAGCAGACCCGGGACAGGGGGATGGGGTGAAGCTTTCTTT
CASRPGTGGWGEAFF
>TRBJ2-2|TRBD2|16|-|TRBV5-1
TGCGCCAGCAGCCAGGTAGCGGGAGAAGGCACCGGGGAGCTGTTTTTT
CASSQVAGEGTGELFF
>TRBJ1-2|-|12|-|TRBV11-2
TGTGCCAGCAGCACGAACAGGGACGGCTACACCTTC
CASSTNRDGYTF
>TRBJ2-5|TRBD2|15|-|TRBV30
TGTGCCTGGAGTGTACTGGGCGGGGGGGCGAAGACCCAGTACTTC
CAWSVLGGGAKTQYF
>TRBJ2-4|TRBD1|16|-|TRBV15
TGTGCCACCAGCGGTGGACAGGCGTTAGCCAAAAACATTCAGTACTTC
CATSGGQALAKNIQYF